The 22 T cell receptor beta chains presented below share a single source sample, sequenced in a study of blood T cell repertoires in COVID-19. The repertoire was sequenced with immunoSEQ multiplex PCR; TCRdb's copy has only in-frame clones and lacks some. The profile covers 250,000 or so clones, with around 88% appearing a single time and more than 2% taken by the ten largest. Material for sequencing was PBMCs or T cells enriched from blood (not recorded which). The source is a woman aged 50 to 60 who had recovered from COVID-19.

The table lists this clone with a few counts. This chain uses TRBV2 with TRBJ2-2; weak D call: TRBD1 (6 bases). The CDR3 has 15 amino acids. In germline, CDR1 is SNHLY, CDR2 FYNNEI. V shed 5 bases and J shed 2 bases, with 12 bases lying between them. The CDR3, as DNA: TGTGCCAGCAGTCCAGACAGGACTAACACCGGGGAGCTGTTTTTT. Translating gives CASSPDRTNTGELFF.

The V gene is TRBV16, the J gene TRBJ1-2, with TRBD1 as a possible D gene (6 bases). V shed 2 bases and J shed 8 bases, with 24 bases lying between them. The CDR3 spans 17 residues. The germline CDR1 and CDR2 sequences are KGHSY and FQNENV. DNA of the CDR3: TGTGCCAGCAGCCAAGAACTAATCGGGGGGCTCCCTAAGGGCTACACCTTC. Amino acid sequence: CASSQELIGGLPKGYTF. The full variable domain, with the rest looked up from reference TRBV16 and TRBJ1-2, is GEEVAQTPKHLVRGEGQKAKLYCAPIKGHSYVFWYQQVLKNEFKFLISFQNENVFDETGMPKERFSAKCLPNSPCSLEIQATKLEDSAVYFCASSQELIGGLPKGYTFGSGTRLTVV.

The V and J genes are TRBV11-3 and TRBJ2-2; 10 bases line up with TRBD1. Trimming took 4 bases from V and 0 from J; bases not matched to a gene: 5. This CDR3 is 17 amino acids long. Germline assignment: CDR1 SGHNT and CDR2 YENEEA. The CDR3 loop reads CASSSGTGAANTGELFF. The CDR3 coding sequence is TGTGCCAGCAGCTCCGGGACAGGGGCAGCGAACACCGGGGAGCTGTTTTTT.

V usage is TRBV5-1 and J usage is TRBJ1-1, with 9 bases that match TRBD1. CDR1 SGHRS and CDR2 YFSETQ come from the germline V gene. The CDR3 loop spans 13 amino acids. Trimming cost V 1 base and J 8 bases; bases outside gene matches: 3. The CDR3 nucleotides read TGCGCCAGCAGCTTGCAAGGACAGGGGGAAGCTTTCTTT. It specifies CASSLQGQGEAFF.

The rearrangement uses TRBV19 and TRBJ2-1, with D possibly being TRBD1 (6 bases). The CDR3 sequence is 14 residues long. V lost 6 bases and J 6 bases, leaving 15 bases between the germline ends. Germline-derived CDR1 and CDR2 are LNHDA and SQIVND (reference sequence). CDR3 region: CASSYTNRANEQFF. The DNA for the CDR3 is TGTGCCAGTAGCTATACGAACAGGGCCAATGAGCAGTTCTTC.

The genes are TRBV7-3 and TRBJ2-1, with TRBD2 matching over 10 bases. Germline assignment: CDR1 SGHTA and CDR2 FQGTGA. V shed 0 bases and J 6 bases; nucleotides not matched to a gene: 5. The length of the CDR3 is 16 residues. CDR3 loop: CASSLTASGGFNEQFF. CDR3 DNA sequence: TGTGCCAGCAGCTTAACTGCTAGCGGGGGTTTCAATGAGCAGTTCTTC.

This chain connects TRBV5-1 to TRBJ2-7, with D perhaps TRBD1 (6 bases). Germline lookup yields CDR1 SGHRS and CDR2 YFSETQ. The CDR3 contains 16 residues. With 2 bases removed from V and 4 bases from J, the gap between germline ends came to 19 bases. The CDR3 DNA follows: TGCGCCAGCAGCTTAGGTGCCTTACAGGGTTCGTACGAGCAGTACTTC. It yields the protein CASSLGALQGSYEQYF. The complete variable domain, with remaining parts taken from reference TRBV5-1 and TRBJ2-7, reads KAGVTQTPRYLIKTRGQQVTLSCSPISGHRSVSWYQQTPGQGLQFLFEYFSETQRNKGNFPGRFSGRQFSNSRSEMNVSTLELGDSALYLCASSLGALQGSYEQYFGPGTRLTVT.

This chain connects TRBV7-6 to TRBJ2-2, with TRBD2 identical over 10 bases. J gave up 3 bases and V 5 bases, and 9 bases lay outside the gene matches. Looked up from germline, CDR1 is SGHVS and CDR2 is FNYEAQ. There are 17 residues in the CDR3. The CDR3 protein is CASSAQGLAGDTGELFF. The CDR3 coding sequence is TGTGCCAGCAGCGCGCAGGGCCTAGCGGGGGACACCGGGGAGCTGTTTTTT.

A note on this clone: The same CDR3 arises from other DNA sequences in this sample as well. The chain carries TRBV5-4 and TRBJ1-2; 9 bases agree with TRBD1. CDR1 SGHNT and CDR2 YYREEE come from the germline V gene (reference sequence). Trimming cost V 0 bases and J 8 bases; bases outside gene matches: 2. The CDR3 is made up of 13 amino acids. CDR3 region: CASSLGTGDGYTF. CDR3 in DNA: TGTGCCAGCAGCTTGGGGACAGGGGACGGCTACACCTTC.

The table lists this clone with a few counts. The chain employs TRBV27 and TRBJ1-2; TRBD1 aligns across 9 bases. The length of the CDR3 is 14 residues. With 5 bases clipped from V and 4 bases from J, the junction kept 5 bases outside the gene matches. Germline V gene lookup returns CDR1 MNHEY and CDR2 SMNVEV (reference sequence). CDR3 nucleotides: TGTGCCAGCAGTCCGGGACAGGGCCTCTATGGCTACACCTTC. As protein: CASSPGQGLYGYTF.

This chain links TRBV5-8 with TRBJ2-3; 10 nucleotides align to TRBD1. The CDR3 covers 17 residues. With 6 bases clipped from V and 4 bases from J, the junction kept 14 bases outside the gene matches. CDR1 SGHTS and CDR2 YDEGEE come from the germline V gene. The CDR3 coding sequence is TGTGCCAGCACCCAGCTTTATAGGGGACAGGGGCCAGATACGCAGTATTTT. Its protein product is CASTQLYRGQGPDTQYF.

The chain carries TRBV12-3 or TRBV12-4 and TRBJ2-7; D unresolved. The CDR3 covers 12 residues. The ends were cut back, 4 bases at V and 3 bases at J, with 7 bases in the middle. The CDR3 nucleotides read TGTGCCAGCAGTTCCGACTTCTACGAGCAGTACTTC. This sequence encodes CASSSDFYEQYF.

This clone was counted many times. The chain is built from TRBV25-1 and TRBJ1-1, with D uncertain. Trimming removed 4 bases at V and 1 base at J, with 7 bases between. CDR3 size: 13 residues. In germline, CDR1 is MGHDK, CDR2 SYGVNS. CDR3 sequence reads: CASSVMANTEAFF. The CDR3 bases are TGTGCCAGCAGTGTAATGGCGAACACTGAAGCTTTCTTT.

The CDR3 region has the DNA TGCGCCAGCAGCTCGACTAGCGGGGTTACCTACGAGCAGTACTTC. This translates into CASSSTSGVTYEQYF. This chain connects TRBV4-1 to TRBJ2-7; 11 nucleotides match TRBD2. Losses at the gene ends were 5 bases for V and 2 bases for J; bases not matched to a gene: 5. Germline-derived CDR1 and CDR2 are MGHRA and YSYEKL. This CDR3 comprises 15 residues.

The chain recombines TRBV18 with TRBJ2-5; 12 bases are a match to TRBD2. V was clipped by 6 bases and J by 0 bases; unmatched bases: 5. CDR3 length: 16 residues. The V gene's germline CDR1 is KGHSH and CDR2 LQKENI. This chain's CDR3 is CASSRTSGAYQETQYF. The CDR3 nucleotides read TGTGCCAGCTCCCGGACTAGCGGGGCCTACCAAGAGACCCAGTACTTC.

This clone was observed a single time. The chain is built from TRBV7-2 and TRBJ2-2; a weak D match, TRBD1 (5 bases). Germline CDR1 and CDR2: SGHTA and FQGNSA. The V and J ends lost 6 bases and 5 bases respectively, with 16 bases between them. The CDR3 spans 15 residues. CDR3 in DNA: TGTGCCAGCAGTCCGATGTCAGGGATGACCGGGGAGCTGTTTTTT. It codes for CASSPMSGMTGELFF.

The V call is TRBV6-5, the J call TRBJ1-2; 7 bases map to TRBD1. The CDR3 contains 15 residues. The J segment lost 0 bases and the V segment lost 6 bases, leaving 7 bases of the junction unmatched. CDR1 is MNHEY and CDR2 is SVGAGI in the germline V gene. The CDR3 DNA sequence: TGTGCCAGCAGAAAAGAGGGGGCGACTAACTATGGCTACACCTTC. Its protein product is CASRKEGATNYGYTF.

The chain uses TRBV28 and TRBJ1-5; maybe TRBD1 (6 bases). This CDR3 has 13 amino acids. Trimming left V 7 bases short and J 3 bases short, with 10 bases between. Per the germline V gene, CDR1 is MDHEN and CDR2 is SYDVKM. This CDR3 reads CASNRVYNQPQHF. The DNA for the CDR3 is TGTGCCAGCAACAGGGTTTACAATCAGCCCCAGCATTTT.

This sequence joins TRBV7-9 and TRBJ2-3; 10 bases fit TRBD1. Germline values: CDR1 SEHNR, CDR2 FQNEAQ (reference sequence). With V trimmed by 5 bases and J by 8 bases, 13 bases remained unmatched. The CDR3 has 16 amino acids. CDR3 region: CASSPGQGEYHLTQYF. The CDR3 region has the DNA TGTGCCAGCAGCCCAGGACAGGGGGAATATCACCTTACGCAGTATTTT.

The sample holds one count of this clone. The V and J genes are TRBV7-2 and TRBJ2-7; D perhaps matches TRBD2 (5 bases). The CDR3 covers 15 residues. In germline, CDR1 is SGHTA, CDR2 FQGNSA. Trimming removed 3 bases from V and 4 bases from J, with 16 bases in between. This chain's CDR3 is CASSFPPGTGYEQYF. In nucleotides, the CDR3 is TGTGCCAGCAGCTTTCCCCCGGGAACGGGGTACGAGCAGTACTTC.

This chain links TRBV5-1 with TRBJ1-2; D remains ambiguous. The CDR3 totals 13 residues. The V end was cut by 4 bases, the J end by 8 bases, with 15 bases between. Germline V CDR1 and CDR2: SGHRS, YFSETQ. In nucleotides, the CDR3 is TGCGCCAGCAGCCCGGCAGAGGGCCGGGGCTACACCTTC. This gives the protein CASSPAEGRGYTF.

The chain combines TRBV11-2 with TRBJ1-1, with 8 bases identical to TRBD1. Germline V gene data show CDR1 as SGHAT and CDR2 as FQNNGV. The CDR3 sequence is 13 residues long. After removal of 5 bases from V and 4 bases from J, the junction contained 3 bases not matched to a gene. This chain's CDR3 is CASSVTGVTEAFF. The DNA for the CDR3 is TGTGCCAGCAGCGTGACAGGGGTCACTGAAGCTTTCTTT.